A single sample gave rise to the 9 T cell receptor beta chains below, sequenced in a study of T cells after yellow fever vaccination. TCRdb ran MiXCR on the 5' RACE reads and lists one entry per CDR3 protein. The data contain just over 300,000 distinct CDR3 sequences, roughly 4% of them singletons. The sample consisted of PBMCs, taken on the day of the yellow fever booster vaccination. The receptors were gathered from a man aged 18-30 years who received the YFV17D yellow fever vaccine.

This clonotype has only a few counts. The genes are TRBV3-1 and TRBJ2-3, with no clear D. This CDR3 contains 17 residues. In germline, CDR1 is LGHDT, CDR2 YNNKEL (reference sequence). The ends were cut back, 0 bases at V and 1 base at J, with 14 bases in the middle. CDR3 nucleotides: TGTGCCAGCAGCCAAGATGGTACGGTATCCGGCACAGATACGCAGTATTTT. Amino acid sequence: CASSQDGTVSGTDTQYF.

This clonotype was seen more than once but under ten times. As DNA, the CDR3 is TGTGCCAGCTCACGCACCGGGACTAGCGGAGCGTACAATGAGCAGTTCTTC. This sequence encodes CASSRTGTSGAYNEQFF. This chain links TRBV18 with TRBJ2-1; 11 bases agree with TRBD2. J was trimmed by 4 bases and V by 4 bases; bases with no gene match: 9. The CDR3 has 17 amino acids. CDR1 is KGHSH and CDR2 is LQKENI in the germline V gene.

This clonotype was recorded a few times. The gene calls are TRBV27 and TRBJ1-2, with 10 bases fitting TRBD1. The CDR3 runs 15 residues. V trimming: 3 bases; J trimming: 7 bases; junction bases outside the gene matches: 8. In germline, CDR1 is MNHEY, CDR2 SMNVEV (reference sequence). CDR3 sequence (DNA): TGTGCCAGCAGTTTCCGGGACAGGGGAGTAGCTGGCTACACCTTC. Amino acid sequence: CASSFRDRGVAGYTF.

This clonotype was observed a handful of times. The chain employs TRBV15 and TRBJ2-2; 8 bases fit TRBD2. The CDR3 extends over 15 amino acids. V trimming: 5 bases; J trimming: 3 bases; junction bases outside the gene matches: 5. Germline CDR1 and CDR2: LNHNV and YYDKDF (reference sequence). The CDR3 coding sequence is TGTGCCACCAGCGGGGGACTAGACTACACCGGGGAGCTGTTTTTT. Translated, it gives CATSGGLDYTGELFF. Full variable domain (rest looked up from reference TRBV15 and TRBJ2-2): DAMVIQNPRYQVTQFGKPVTLSCSQTLNHNVMYWYQQKSSQAPKLLFHYYDKDFNNEADTPDNFQSRRPNTSFCFLDIRSPGLGDTAMYLCATSGGLDYTGELFFGEGSRLTVL.

The sample holds a few counts of this clonotype. V is TRBV4-2 and J is TRBJ1-2, with TRBD1 as a possible D gene (5 bases). CDR3 length: 17 residues. Trimming took 1 base from V and 1 from J, leaving 16 bases between them. Germline lookup yields CDR1 LGHNA and CDR2 YNFKEQ. The CDR3 coding sequence is TGTGCCAGCAGCCAAGTCTTTCAGGGTAGACGTAACTATGGCTACACCTTC. Residues: CASSQVFQGRRNYGYTF.

This clonotype was observed many times. This sequence joins TRBV7-2 and TRBJ2-1, with TRBD2 matching 9 bases. The CDR3 consists of 16 residues. In germline, CDR1 is SGHTA, CDR2 FQGNSA. V shed 5 bases and J 4 bases; nucleotides not matched to a gene: 9. The CDR3 nucleotides read TGTGCCAGCAGCAACGCCACGAGCGGGGGGTACAATGAGCAGTTCTTC. Translating it yields CASSNATSGGYNEQFF.

This clonotype was recorded many times. The chain links TRBV29-1 to TRBJ1-1, with D hard to call. This CDR3 has 12 residues. Germline V gives CDR1 SQVTM, CDR2 ANQGSEA. The ends were cut back, 6 bases at V and 5 bases at J, with 13 bases in the middle. In nucleotides, the CDR3 is TGCAGCGTGCCGAGCGGGGTAACTGAAGCTTTCTTT. This sequence encodes CSVPSGVTEAFF.

This clonotype was recorded many times. The chain has TRBV18 and TRBJ2-1; D is perhaps TRBD1 (6 bases). The CDR3 consists of 14 residues. Per the germline V gene, CDR1 is KGHSH and CDR2 is LQKENI. V lost 6 bases and J 6 bases, leaving 15 bases between the germline ends. The CDR3 region has the DNA TGTGCCAGCTCCCGCGGACAGAGGGGCAATGAGCAGTTCTTC. It yields the protein CASSRGQRGNEQFF.

This clonotype was recorded at least ten times. The gene calls are TRBV3-1 and TRBJ2-2; TRBD2 aligns across 11 bases. There are 18 residues in the CDR3. CDR1 is LGHDT, CDR2 YNNKEL, per germline (reference sequence). The V segment lost 1 base and the J segment 2 bases; nucleotides outside the gene matches: 6. The CDR3 is CASSQVALAGVNTGELFF. DNA for the CDR3: TGTGCCAGCAGCCAAGTTGCACTAGCGGGGGTTAACACCGGGGAGCTGTTTTTT.